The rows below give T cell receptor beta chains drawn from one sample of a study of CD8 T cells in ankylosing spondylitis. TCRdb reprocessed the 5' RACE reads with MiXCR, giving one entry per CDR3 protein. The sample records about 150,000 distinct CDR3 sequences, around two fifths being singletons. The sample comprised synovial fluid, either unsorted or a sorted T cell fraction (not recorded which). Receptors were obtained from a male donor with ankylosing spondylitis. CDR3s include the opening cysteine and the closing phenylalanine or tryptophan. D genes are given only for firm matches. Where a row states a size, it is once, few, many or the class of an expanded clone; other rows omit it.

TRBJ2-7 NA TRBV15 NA TGTGCCACCAGCTTTATCTACTCCTACGAGCAGTACTTC CATSFIYSYEQYF
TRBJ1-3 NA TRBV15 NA TGTGCCACCAGCAGAGTGACGGACCTTACCTCTGGAAACACCATATATTTT CATSRVTDLTSGNTIYF
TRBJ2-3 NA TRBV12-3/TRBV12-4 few TGTGCCAGCAGCCCGAGAGGGGCCATCGGCACAGATACGCAGTATTTT CASSPRGAIGTDTQYF
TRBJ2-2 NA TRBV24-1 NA TGTGCCACCAGTGATTGGGACTCTTCGAACACCGGGGAGCTGTTTTTT CATSDWDSSNTGELFF
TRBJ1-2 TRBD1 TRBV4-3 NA TGCGCCAGCAGCCAAGATCCCAGTGGGACAGGGAGTATCCGCGCTGGCTACACCTTC CASSQDPSGTGSIRAGYTF
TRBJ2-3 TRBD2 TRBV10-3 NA TGTGCCATCAGTGAGTCTAGCGGGACTAGCGTGAGCACAGATACGCAGTATTTT CAISESSGTSVSTDTQYF
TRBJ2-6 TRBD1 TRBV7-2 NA TGTGCCAGCAGCTCATCACAGGGGAAAGGGGCCAACGTCCTGACTTTC CASSSSQGKGANVLTF
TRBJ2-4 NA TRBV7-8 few TGTGCCAGCAGCTTGTCGCCCCCTCCTGGGCAGGGCAAAAACATTCAGTACTTC CASSLSPPPGQGKNIQYF
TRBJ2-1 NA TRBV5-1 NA TGCGCCAGCAGCTTGGCCTACATCCGACCGTACAATGAGCAGTTCTTC CASSLAYIRPYNEQFF
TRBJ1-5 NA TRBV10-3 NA TGTGCCATCAGTGAGTCTCCGGCCGTATATAGCAATCAGCCCCAGCATTTT CAISESPAVYSNQPQHF
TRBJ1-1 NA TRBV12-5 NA TGTGCTAGTGAGGTTCTTGGCTTTGGGTGGGGCACTGAAGCTTTCTTT CASEVLGFGWGTEAFF
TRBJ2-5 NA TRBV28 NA TGTGCCAGCAGTTATCGAACGGGAGTCCCTCAAGAGACCCAGTACTTC CASSYRTGVPQETQYF
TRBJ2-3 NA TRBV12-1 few TGTGCCAGCCCCCCCCGGGGAGAAACAGATACGCAGTATTTT CASPPRGETDTQYF
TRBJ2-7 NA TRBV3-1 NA TGTGCCAGCAGCCAGGATACTAGTAGCTCCTACGAGCAGTACTTC CASSQDTSSSYEQYF
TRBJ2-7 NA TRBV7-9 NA TGTGCCAGCAGCATCAGGGGTCCCCCGCACTACGAGCAGTACTTC CASSIRGPPHYEQYF
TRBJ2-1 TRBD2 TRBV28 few TGTGCCAGCAGCGAGGTCCTAGCGGGAGGGTATGAGCAGTTCTTC CASSEVLAGGYEQFF
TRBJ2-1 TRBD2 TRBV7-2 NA TGTGCCAGCAGCACACGACTAGCGTTTAGCTCCTACAATGAGCAGTTCTTC CASSTRLAFSSYNEQFF
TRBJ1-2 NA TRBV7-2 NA TGTGCCAGCAGCTGGGAAGGGGGGGGTAACTATGGCTACACCTTC CASSWEGGGNYGYTF
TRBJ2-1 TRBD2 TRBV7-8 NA TGTGCCAGCAGCTTACGGACTAGCGGGCGTATCAATGAGCAGTTCTTC CASSLRTSGRINEQFF
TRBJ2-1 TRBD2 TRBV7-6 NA TGTGCCAGCAGCTTAGTCCCCATACTAGCGGGAGGGCCCAGAAATGAGCAGTTCTTC CASSLVPILAGGPRNEQFF
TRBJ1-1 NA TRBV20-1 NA TGCGGTGCTGTCACAGGGCCGGACACTGAAGCTTTCTTT CGAVTGPDTEAFF
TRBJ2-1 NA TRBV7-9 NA TGTGCCAGCACCCTAGTAGTAGACTACAATGAGCAGTTCTTC CASTLVVDYNEQFF
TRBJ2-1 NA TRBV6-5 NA TGTGCCAGCAGTTACTCGATAGAGAACAATGAGCAGTTCTTC CASSYSIENNEQFF
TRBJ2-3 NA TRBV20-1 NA TGCAGTGCTGGTTTGGACAGAATAAGCACAGATACGCAGTATTTT CSAGLDRISTDTQYF
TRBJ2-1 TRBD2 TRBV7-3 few TGTGCCAGCAGGGGTGGGAGGGAAAATGAGCAGTTCTTC CASRGGRENEQFF
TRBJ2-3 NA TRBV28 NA TGTGCCAGCAGTTCGATCCCCAACGGGGCCACAGATACGCAGTATTTT CASSSIPNGATDTQYF
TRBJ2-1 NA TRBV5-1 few TGCGCCAGCAGCTTGGCCCCCGGGGAGGGGGCTTTCGATGAGCAGTTCTTC CASSLAPGEGAFDEQFF
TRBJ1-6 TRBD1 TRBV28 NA TGTGCCAGCAACCTAGACAGGGATGCTTCACCCCTCCACTTT CASNLDRDASPLHF
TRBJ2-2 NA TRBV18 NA TGTGCCAGCTCACCATTTTCAGGCCCCACCGGGGAGCTGTTTTTT CASSPFSGPTGELFF
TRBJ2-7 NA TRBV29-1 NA TGCAGCGTTGTCGGAATCGAAGCCTACGAGCAGTACTTC CSVVGIEAYEQYF
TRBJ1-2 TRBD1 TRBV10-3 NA TGTGCCATCAGTGTGGACAGGGGGCATGGCTACACCTTC CAISVDRGHGYTF
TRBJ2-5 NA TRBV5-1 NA TGCGCCAGCAGCTTGGATGGGATAGGGAAGTACCAAGAGACCCAGTACTTC CASSLDGIGKYQETQYF
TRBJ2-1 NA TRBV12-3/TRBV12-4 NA TGTGCCAGCAGTTTGGGCCAGGGTCACAATGAGCAGTTCTTC CASSLGQGHNEQFF
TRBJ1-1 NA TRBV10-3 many TGTGCCATCAGTGATCGGGGGGAGGCCACTGAAGCTTTCTTT CAISDRGEATEAFF
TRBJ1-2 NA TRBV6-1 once TGTGCCAGGGGTGGAAGGGACTATGGCTACACCTTC CARGGRDYGYTF
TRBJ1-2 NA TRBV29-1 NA TGCAGCGTTGGAGGGCGCCCCGGGAGAGGCTACACCTTC CSVGGRPGRGYTF
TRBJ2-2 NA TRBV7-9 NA TGTGCCAGCAGCTCGGCTTCATGGGTTCCCGGGGAGCTGTTTTTT CASSSASWVPGELFF
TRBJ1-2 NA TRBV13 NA TGTGCCAGCCGAGGAGGGGAAGGCGGCTACACCTTC CASRGGEGGYTF
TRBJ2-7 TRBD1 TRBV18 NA TGTGCCAGCTCACCACCCCTCGTTTTGGGGACAGACCTCTACGAGCAGTACTTC CASSPPLVLGTDLYEQYF
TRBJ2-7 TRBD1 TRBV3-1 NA TGTGCCAGCAGCCAGGAGGGACAGGTCCCTTTGATCGAGCAGTACTTC CASSQEGQVPLIEQYF
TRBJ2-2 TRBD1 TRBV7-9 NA TGTGCCAGCAGCGCCCTCCGGGACAGGAACACCGGGGAGCTGTTTTTT CASSALRDRNTGELFF
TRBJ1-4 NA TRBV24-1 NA TGTGCCACCAGTGATTCCCTACAGGGTCGGGGCCATAATGAAAAACTGTTTTTT CATSDSLQGRGHNEKLFF
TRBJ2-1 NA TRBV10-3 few TGTGCCATCAGCCCCTCGGTTAGCTCCTACAATGAGCAGTTCTTC CAISPSVSSYNEQFF
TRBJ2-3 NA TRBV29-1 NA TGCAGCGTTTTGACTACAGATACGCAGTATTTT CSVLTTDTQYF
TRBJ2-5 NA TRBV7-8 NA TGTGCCAGCAGCTTATTGTGGACATGGGGTATAGGACAAGAGACCCAGTACTTC CASSLLWTWGIGQETQYF
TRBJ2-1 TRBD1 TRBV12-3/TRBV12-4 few TGTGCCAGCAGTTGGTACAGGGGTAATGAGCAGTTCTTC CASSWYRGNEQFF
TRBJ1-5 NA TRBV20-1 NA TGCAGTGCTAGACCAAACTATAGCAATCAGCCCCAGCATTTT CSARPNYSNQPQHF
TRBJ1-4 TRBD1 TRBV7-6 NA TGTGCCAGCAGCTCCGGGACAGGGCTCGGGTATGAAAAACTGTTTTTT CASSSGTGLGYEKLFF
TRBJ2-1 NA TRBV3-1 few TGTGCCAGCAGCCTTCCGGGAGCCTACAATGAGCAGTTCTTC CASSLPGAYNEQFF
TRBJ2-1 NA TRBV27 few TGTGCCAGCAGTCCAGTCCCCGGGACGGGTAATGAGCAGTTCTTC CASSPVPGTGNEQFF
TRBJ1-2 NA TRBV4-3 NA TGCGCCAGCAGCCAAGTGGGCCGACATGGCTACACCTTC CASSQVGRHGYTF
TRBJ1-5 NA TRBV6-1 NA TGTGCCAGCAGGGACGGCGCTGGGCCCCAGCATTTT CASRDGAGPQHF
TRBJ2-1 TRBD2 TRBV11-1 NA TGTGCCAGCAGCTCCAGGACTAGCGGGGGGCCGAGCTCCTACAATGAGCAGTTCTTC CASSSRTSGGPSSYNEQFF
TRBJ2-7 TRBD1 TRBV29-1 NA TGCAGCGGCCGACAGGGGAGAGGGGAGCAGTACTTC CSGRQGRGEQYF
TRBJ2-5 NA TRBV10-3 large TGTGCCATCAGTGATAGTGACAGTAGCGCGCGAGAGACCCAGTACTTC CAISDSDSSARETQYF